This T cell receptor beta chain appears in the sequencing data of a study of CD8+CD57+ T cells in acquired aplastic anemia. Patients who underwent sequencing had shown CD8+CD57+ cell expansion by flow cytometry. TCR beta VDJ and CDR3 profiles were obtained from a genomic DNA template. TCRdb reprocessed the reads with MiXCR, giving one entry per CDR3 protein. The profile shows around 250,000 distinct CDR3 sequences, roughly 82% of them singletons. What was sequenced was sorted CD4+, CD8+, or CD8+CD57+ T cells (not recorded which) from PBMCs. This TCR derives from a human donor with aplastic anemia.

The CDR3 sequence is CASILGTDNSPLHF. DNA of the CDR3: TGTGCCAGCATCTTGGGGACAGATAATTCACCCCTCCACTTT. The chain couples TRBV7-2 to TRBJ1-6; 7 bases fit TRBD1. The germline V gene encodes CDR1 SGHTA and CDR2 FQGNSA. V lost 7 bases to trimming and J lost 5 bases; unmatched junction nucleotides: 5. This CDR3 contains 14 residues.